These 22 T cell receptor beta chains share one sample of origin, sequenced in a study of Ad26.COV2.S vaccination and SARS-CoV-2 variants. Treatment indicated: some 20 received Ad26.COV2.S at low or high dose, single or two shots; 5 received placebo; per-sample allocation not given. Day 63 after the first vaccine or placebo injection was the time point for sampling. Method: immunoSEQ multiplex PCR; TCRdb's copy keeps in-frame clones and lacks some. The repertoire holds hundreds of thousands of clones, with approximately 81% as singletons. This specimen was peripheral blood, taken in a trial of Ad26.COV2.S vaccine versus placebo. The receptors were gathered from a person between 18 and 65 years old who received the Ad26.COV2.S COVID-19 vaccine or a placebo.

This clone came up once. CDR3 protein: CASSSLVAGNTIYF. In nucleotides, the CDR3 is TGTGCCAGCAGCTCCCTAGTAGCTGGAAACACCATATATTTT. The chain joins TRBV7-6 to TRBJ1-3; no firm D call. This CDR3 region has 14 residues. Trimming pared 4 bases from V and 2 bases from J, leaving 9 bases between. Per germline, CDR1 SGHVS and CDR2 FNYEAQ.

This clone was counted a single time. The chain couples TRBV13 to TRBJ2-1; a weak D match, TRBD2 (7 bases). From germline, CDR1 is PRHDT and CDR2 FYEKMQ (reference sequence). The CDR3 length is 14 residues. Trimming pared 5 bases from V and 10 bases from J, leaving 18 bases between. The CDR3: CASSLRGGGWEQFF. CDR3 sequence (DNA): TGTGCCAGCAGCCTCCGGGGCGGGGGCTGGGAGCAGTTCTTC. The whole variable domain, filled in from reference TRBV13 and TRBJ2-1, reads AAGVIQSPRHLIKEKRETATLKCYPIPRHDTVYWYQQGPGQDPQFLISFYEKMQSDKGSIPDRFSAQQFSDYHSELNMSSLELGDSALYFCASSLRGGGWEQFFGPGTRLTVL.

The genes are TRBV7-8 and TRBJ1-5, with 7 bases aligning to TRBD1. The trim removed 5 bases at V and 2 bases at J, leaving 9 bases unmatched. The CDR3 has 16 residues. From germline, CDR1 is SGHVS and CDR2 FQNEAQ. This chain's CDR3 is CASSALNRGGNQPQHF. CDR3 bases: TGTGCCAGCAGCGCGCTCAACAGGGGTGGCAATCAGCCCCAGCATTTT.

V and J are TRBV5-1 and TRBJ2-3, with 15 bases fitting TRBD2. The CDR3 is 17 residues long. Trimming cost V 2 bases and J 5 bases; bases outside gene matches: 6. Germline-derived CDR1 and CDR2 are SGHRS and YFSETQ. The CDR3 nucleotides are TGCGCCAGCAGCTTTGGGACTAGCGGGAGGAGGGTAGATACGCAGTATTTT. This encodes CASSFGTSGRRVDTQYF.

In its sample, this clone was seen a few times. CDR3 loop: CASSSSPGKGGWGYTF. CDR3 bases: TGTGCCAGCTCCTCCTCCCCAGGGAAAGGAGGATGGGGCTACACCTTC. The rearrangement joins TRBV3-1 (or the pseudogene TRBV3-2) to TRBJ1-2; D might be TRBD1 (5 bases). CDR1 is LGHDT, CDR2 YNNKEL, per germline (reference sequence). The CDR3 runs to 16 residues. V shed 8 bases and J shed 8 bases, with 27 bases lying between them.

This chain connects TRBV28 to TRBJ2-2; D might be TRBD1 (6 bases). Germline-derived CDR1 and CDR2 are MDHEN and SYDVKM. The CDR3 consists of 15 residues. Trimming took off 4 bases at V and 3 bases at J, with 12 bases between the two ends. The CDR3 loop reads CASSYTRGYTGELFF. The CDR3, as DNA: TGTGCCAGCAGTTACACCAGGGGTTACACCGGGGAGCTGTTTTTT.

A single count supports this clone. The rearrangement links TRBV18 to TRBJ1-3; TRBD1 is a possible D gene (5 bases). The CDR3 contains 15 residues. V dropped 3 bases and J dropped 0 bases, with 9 bases sitting between them. The germline CDR1 and CDR2 sequences are KGHSH and LQKENI. CDR3 nucleotides: TGTGCCAGCTCACCGGGGACCTACTCTGGAAACACCATATATTTT. Amino acids: CASSPGTYSGNTIYF.

The CDR3 reads CASSLAGGWDEQFF. CDR3 coding DNA: TGCGCCAGCAGCTTGGCCGGGGGATGGGATGAGCAGTTCTTC. The V call is TRBV5-1, the J call TRBJ2-1, with a weak D call TRBD2 (6 bases). Per the germline V gene, CDR1 is SGHRS and CDR2 is YFSETQ. With 0 bases removed from V and 8 bases from J, the gap between germline ends came to 12 bases. The CDR3 is 14 residues long.

CDR3 sequence reads: CASSRSGLAGGKAHNEQFF. DNA of the CDR3: TGTGCCAGCAGCCGATCGGGACTAGCGGGGGGTAAGGCGCATAATGAGCAGTTCTTC. V is TRBV11-2 and J is TRBJ2-1; 15 bases line up with TRBD2. Unmatched junction bases numbered 15, after V lost 5 bases and J lost 7 bases. The length of the CDR3 is 19 residues. Germline V gene sequence: CDR1 SGHAT, CDR2 FQNNGV.

V usage is TRBV5-8 and J usage is TRBJ2-7, with D perhaps TRBD1 (6 bases). Germline CDR1 reads SGHTS; CDR2 reads YDEGEE. This CDR3 has 13 residues. V lost 4 bases to trimming and J lost 5 bases, with 13 bases between them. CDR3 region: CASSPQDSHEQYF. The CDR3 region has the DNA TGTGCCAGCAGCCCCCAGGACAGCCACGAGCAGTACTTC.

This clone was observed a few times. The chain uses TRBV18 and TRBJ1-4, with no clear D. The germline CDR1 and CDR2 sequences are KGHSH and LQKENI. The CDR3 spans 13 residues. The ends were cut back, 1 base at V and 8 bases at J, with 8 bases in the middle. CDR3 sequence: CASSPRSGEKLFF. The CDR3 DNA sequence: TGTGCCAGCTCACCACGGTCGGGCGAAAAACTGTTTTTT. The variable domain in full, completed from reference TRBV18 and TRBJ1-4, reads NAGVMQNPRHLVRRRGQEARLRCSPMKGHSHVYWYRQLPEEGLKFMVYLQKENIIDESGMPKERFSAEFPKEGPSILRIQQVVRGDSAAYFCASSPRSGEKLFFGSGTQLSVL.

This sequence joins TRBV28 and TRBJ2-7; 8 bases are a match to TRBD2. Germline V gives CDR1 MDHEN, CDR2 SYDVKM. V was clipped by 3 bases and J by 6 bases; unmatched bases: 7. The CDR3 loop spans 14 amino acids. The CDR3 DNA reads as TGTGCCAGCAGTTTTGCGGGAGGAGAAGGCGAGCAGTACTTC. Protein: CASSFAGGEGEQYF.

This clone was recorded a few times. V is TRBV5-1 and J is TRBJ2-3; 8 nucleotides align to TRBD2. The CDR3 is 14 amino acids. Germline V lookup: CDR1 SGHRS, CDR2 YFSETQ. The junction had 5 bases not matched to a gene; V was cut back by 3 bases and J by 5 bases. In DNA form, the CDR3 reads TGCGCCAGCAGCTGGGGACTAGAAGGAGATACGCAGTATTTT. This sequence encodes CASSWGLEGDTQYF.

This clone has only a few counts. The V gene is TRBV19, the J gene TRBJ2-7; D uncertain. CDR3 length: 15 residues. In germline, CDR1 is LNHDA, CDR2 SQIVND (reference sequence). The V end was cut by 3 bases, the J end by 2 bases, with 14 bases between. The CDR3 is CASSMGPGGAYEQYF. The CDR3, as DNA: TGTGCCAGTAGTATGGGCCCCGGCGGCGCCTACGAGCAGTACTTC.

This chain connects TRBV5-1 to TRBJ2-7; D uncertain. V lost 6 bases, J lost 7 bases, and 20 bases lay in between. CDR1 SGHRS and CDR2 YFSETQ come from the germline V gene. The CDR3 contains 14 residues. CDR3 DNA sequence: TGCGCCAGCACGAACGACGGTAACCTACGAGAGCAGTACTTC. The encoded protein is CASTNDGNLREQYF. The whole variable domain, remainder taken from reference TRBV5-1 and TRBJ2-7, is KAGVTQTPRYLIKTRGQQVTLSCSPISGHRSVSWYQQTPGQGLQFLFEYFSETQRNKGNFPGRFSGRQFSNSRSEMNVSTLELGDSALYLCASTNDGNLREQYFGPGTRLTVT.

The chain employs TRBV10-3 and TRBJ1-5; no clear D gene. V lost 3 bases to trimming and J lost 0 bases, with 9 bases between them. This CDR3 is built from 15 residues. CDR1 ENHRY and CDR2 SYGVKD come from the germline V gene. The CDR3 reads CAISDSKGSNQPQHF. The DNA of the CDR3 is TGTGCCATCAGTGACTCGAAGGGTAGCAATCAGCCCCAGCATTTT.

The CDR3 region is CASSPLDSGTANQPQHF. Written as DNA, the CDR3 is TGTGCCAGTAGTCCCTTAGATTCCGGGACAGCTAATCAGCCCCAGCATTTT. J is TRBJ1-5 and V is TRBV19; TRBD1 matches at 7 bases. CDR3 length: 17 amino acids. After removal of 5 bases from V and 4 bases from J, the junction contained 14 bases not matched to a gene. Germline assignment: CDR1 LNHDA and CDR2 SQIVND (reference sequence). Full variable domain (rest looked up from reference TRBV19 and TRBJ1-5): DGGITQSPKYLFRKEGQNVTLSCEQNLNHDAMYWYRQDPGQGLRLIYYSQIVNDFQKGDIAEGYSVSREKKESFPLTVTSAQKNPTAFYLCASSPLDSGTANQPQHFGDGTRLSIL.

J is TRBJ1-4 and V is TRBV27, with 10 bases aligning to TRBD1. This CDR3 comprises 18 residues. CDR1 and CDR2 from the germline V gene are MNHEY and SMNVEV (reference sequence). V lost 6 bases to trimming and J lost 1 base; unmatched junction nucleotides: 11. The CDR3: CASRKTGGGDRTNEKLFF. The CDR3 bases are TGTGCCAGCAGAAAGACAGGGGGCGGTGATAGAACTAATGAAAAACTGTTTTTT.

V and J are TRBV15 and TRBJ1-3; D uncertain. The germline V and J ends were trimmed by 1 base and 0 bases, with 7 bases remaining between them. The CDR3 sequence is 15 residues long. CDR1 is LNHNV, CDR2 YYDKDF, per germline (reference sequence). DNA of the CDR3: TGTGCCACCAGCAGAGGACGGCACTCTGGAAACACCATATATTTT. This codes for CATSRGRHSGNTIYF.

V usage is TRBV14 and J usage is TRBJ2-2; 7 positions match TRBD2. CDR1 is SGHDN, CDR2 FVKESK, per germline. The ends lost 3 bases at V and 1 base at J; junction bases unmatched: 8. The CDR3 extends over 17 amino acids. Written as DNA, the CDR3 is TGTGCCAGCAGCCACTTGGGGCGGGAGCGGAACACCGGGGAGCTGTTTTTT. Translation: CASSHLGRERNTGELFF.

J is TRBJ2-7 and V is TRBV27, with 10 nucleotides matching TRBD2. This CDR3 has 14 amino acids. V was pared by 5 bases and J by 1 base, with 2 bases of the junction left unmatched. The V gene's germline CDR1 is MNHEY and CDR2 SMNVEV (reference sequence). The CDR3 protein is CASSLTSGSYEQYF. DNA for the CDR3: TGTGCCAGCAGTCTGACTAGCGGGTCCTACGAGCAGTACTTC.

The V and J genes are TRBV7-9 and TRBJ1-1, with 7 nucleotides matching TRBD1. The CDR3 is 17 residues long. V lost 2 bases to trimming and J lost 0 bases; unmatched junction nucleotides: 9. Germline values: CDR1 SEHNR, CDR2 FQNEAQ (reference sequence). CDR3 in amino acids: CASSLYQGERLNTEAFF. CDR3 sequence (DNA): TGTGCCAGCAGCTTATACCAGGGGGAGCGCTTGAACACTGAAGCTTTCTTT.